These 21 T cell receptor beta chains were sequenced from one sample in a study of technical replicates of blood from a handful of donors. The data were produced by immunoSEQ multiplex PCR, yet TCRdb's version contains in-frame clones alone and is incomplete. The repertoire holds fewer than 100,000 clones, approximately 97% seen once, with 0.18% in the top ten. Material: T cells isolated from PBMCs. Every receptor here comes from a human donor in good health.

The CDR3 DNA is TGTGCCAGCAGCCAAGTGTTAGCGGGAGATGCTGGAGAGACCCAGTACTTC. It encodes CASSQVLAGDAGETQYF. The rearrangement uses TRBV4-2 and TRBJ2-5; TRBD2 matches at 9 bases. V lost 1 base, J lost 4 bases, and 10 bases stayed unmatched. This CDR3 region has 17 residues. In germline, CDR1 is LGHNA, CDR2 YNFKEQ.

V usage is TRBV7-9 and J usage is TRBJ2-3; TRBD1 agrees at 11 bases. The CDR3 runs to 15 residues. Germline V gene data show CDR1 as SEHNR and CDR2 as FQNEAQ (reference sequence). J gave up 5 bases and V 5 bases, and 6 bases lay outside the gene matches. CDR3 in amino acids: CASSRQGTGGDTQYF. Here the CDR3 DNA reads TGTGCCAGCAGCCGCCAGGGGACAGGGGGAGATACGCAGTATTTT.

This chain connects TRBV5-4 to TRBJ2-7, with TRBD2 matching over 10 bases. V was clipped by 3 bases and J by 3 bases; unmatched bases: 6. The CDR3 extends over 15 amino acids. Germline assignment: CDR1 SGHNT and CDR2 YYREEE (reference sequence). Here the CDR3 reads CASSSGTSAYYEQYF. The CDR3 DNA is TGTGCCAGCAGCTCCGGGACTAGCGCCTACTACGAGCAGTACTTC.

The V gene is TRBV29-1, the J gene TRBJ2-5, with 13 nucleotides matching TRBD2. Germline assignment: CDR1 SQVTM and CDR2 ANQGSEA. V lost 7 bases, J lost 5 bases, and 7 bases stayed unmatched. The CDR3 totals 14 residues. The CDR3 region is CSARTSGGRETQYF. DNA of the CDR3: TGCAGCGCCCGGACTAGCGGGGGTAGGGAGACCCAGTACTTC.

The V and J genes are TRBV4-1 and TRBJ2-5; a weak D match, TRBD1 (5 bases). The CDR3 contains 17 residues. Germline lookup yields CDR1 MGHRA and CDR2 YSYEKL. Trimming cost V 4 bases and J 2 bases, with 20 bases left between them. This CDR3 reads CASSPMRDLAGQETQYF. The CDR3 region has the DNA TGCGCCAGCAGCCCAATGAGAGATTTGGCAGGGCAAGAGACCCAGTACTTC.

The chain combines TRBV28 with TRBJ1-2; no firm D call. Germline CDR1 and CDR2: MDHEN and SYDVKM. V lost 1 base, J lost 4 bases, and 4 bases lay in between. This CDR3 comprises 12 residues. The CDR3 coding sequence is TGTGCCAGCAGTTTATCTTCCTATGGCTACACCTTC. Protein product: CASSLSSYGYTF.

This sequence joins TRBV15 and TRBJ1-2, with D possibly matching TRBD1 (6 bases). The CDR3 length is 14 residues. From germline, CDR1 is LNHNV and CDR2 YYDKDF (reference sequence). V lost 3 bases, J lost 8 bases, and 16 bases lay in between. The CDR3 spells CATSRDTRGSGYTF. The CDR3 DNA is TGTGCCACCAGCAGGGACACAAGGGGGTCCGGCTACACCTTC.

J is TRBJ2-7 and V is TRBV6-5, with D maybe TRBD2 (6 bases). The CDR3 consists of 14 residues. Germline V gives CDR1 MNHEY, CDR2 SVGAGI. The V end lost 6 bases, the J end lost 6 bases, and 18 bases lay between the germline ends. As DNA, the CDR3 is TGTGCCAGCAGCCGACTAGAAACTGTCTCCGAGCAGTACTTC. Translation gives CASSRLETVSEQYF.

The V call is TRBV7-6, the J call TRBJ1-1; D unresolved. Germline CDR1 and CDR2: SGHVS and FNYEAQ. The CDR3 totals 13 residues. V was clipped by 4 bases and J by 1 base, with 7 bases between them. The CDR3 DNA is TGTGCCAGCAGCTCGCAGGAGAACACTGAAGCTTTCTTT. Its protein product is CASSSQENTEAFF.

This sequence joins TRBV18 and TRBJ2-5; D perhaps matches TRBD2 (6 bases). Trimming pared 3 bases from V and 5 bases from J, leaving 16 bases between. Looked up from germline, CDR1 is KGHSH and CDR2 is LQKENI. The CDR3 sequence is 15 residues long. The chain's CDR3 is CASSPRGGGPETQYF. For the CDR3, the DNA is TGTGCCAGCTCACCTCGGGGAGGAGGGCCTGAGACCCAGTACTTC.

The chain joins TRBV29-1 to TRBJ2-5; TRBD2 matches 16 bases. Germline V CDR1 and CDR2: SQVTM, ANQGSEA. This CDR3 has 15 residues. Trimming removed 5 bases from V and 2 bases from J; junction bases left unmatched: 2. The CDR3 DNA reads TGCAGCGTTCCGGGACTAGCGGGGGGGCAAGAGACCCAGTACTTC. Its protein product is CSVPGLAGGQETQYF.

The rearrangement links TRBV5-4 to TRBJ2-7; 9 bases are shared with TRBD1. CDR3 length: 15 amino acids. Germline V CDR1 and CDR2: SGHNT, YYREEE (reference sequence). With 6 bases clipped from V and 3 bases from J, the junction kept 10 bases outside the gene matches. The DNA for the CDR3 is TGTGCCAGCACCTCGGGCCTGGGACAGGGCTACGAGCAGTACTTC. It is translated as CASTSGLGQGYEQYF.

The rearrangement joins TRBV4-1 to TRBJ1-1, with D unclear. Trimming cost V 3 bases and J 7 bases, with 12 bases left between them. The CDR3 is 13 residues long. The germline V gene has CDR1 MGHRA and CDR2 YSYEKL. The CDR3 here is CASSQDMTLEAFF. CDR3 in DNA: TGCGCCAGCAGCCAGGATATGACACTTGAAGCTTTCTTT.

The chain combines TRBV10-2 with TRBJ2-3; 7 nucleotides agree with TRBD2. The V and J ends lost 1 base and 3 bases, in that order; junction bases with no gene match: 4. This CDR3 has 15 residues. Germline assignment: CDR1 WSHSY and CDR2 SAAADI. Here the CDR3 DNA reads TGCGCCAGCAGTGAGTTGCGGGGACTAACAGATACGCAGTATTTT. It translates to CASSELRGLTDTQYF.

V and J are TRBV2 and TRBJ1-2; D uncertain. The V end lost 7 bases, the J end lost 3 bases, and 9 bases lay between the germline ends. Germline V gene sequence: CDR1 SNHLY, CDR2 FYNNEI. The CDR3 contains 12 residues. CDR3 nucleotides: TGTGCCAGCATCCCAGAAGACTATGGCTACACCTTC. The encoded protein is CASIPEDYGYTF.

A single count supports this clone. The V gene is TRBV11-3, the J gene TRBJ2-2; 13 positions agree with TRBD2. The V gene end was trimmed by 5 bases and the J gene end by 4 bases; junction bases not matched to a gene: 4. The CDR3 spans 16 residues. Looked up from germline, CDR1 is SGHNT and CDR2 is YENEEA. The CDR3 reads CASSPGTSGITGELFF. The DNA of the CDR3 is TGTGCCAGCAGCCCGGGGACTAGCGGGATCACCGGGGAGCTGTTTTTT.

V usage is TRBV4-1 and J usage is TRBJ1-1; D perhaps matches TRBD1 (6 bases). Germline values: CDR1 MGHRA, CDR2 YSYEKL. The CDR3 covers 14 residues. With 8 bases removed from V and 4 bases from J, the gap between germline ends came to 17 bases. This CDR3 reads CASGQGQPSTEAFF. As DNA, the CDR3 is TGCGCCAGCGGTCAGGGACAACCAAGCACTGAAGCTTTCTTT.

This chain connects TRBV9 to TRBJ2-7; 9 bases fit TRBD1. CDR1 and CDR2 (germline): SGDLS, YYNGEE. Trimming at V came to 0 bases and at J to 2 bases, leaving 6 bases not matched to a gene. The CDR3 contains 16 residues. The CDR3 loop is CASSVAGTGSAYEQYF. CDR3 nucleotides: TGTGCCAGCAGCGTAGCTGGGACAGGGAGCGCCTACGAGCAGTACTTC. The full variable domain, its missing parts supplied by reference TRBV9 and TRBJ2-7, is DSGVTQTPKHLITATGQRVTLRCSPRSGDLSVYWYQQSLDQGLQFLIQYYNGEERAKGNILERFSAQQFPDLHSELNLSSLELGDSALYFCASSVAGTGSAYEQYFGPGTRLTVT.

V and J are TRBV14 and TRBJ2-3, with 10 nucleotides matching TRBD2. The CDR3 totals 16 residues. V lost 1 base, J lost 0 bases, and 1 base stayed unmatched. In germline, CDR1 is SGHDN, CDR2 FVKESK. This CDR3 reads CASSQVLAGSTDTQYF. DNA of the CDR3: TGTGCCAGCAGCCAAGTACTAGCGGGGAGCACAGATACGCAGTATTTT. Full variable domain (missing parts from reference TRBV14 and TRBJ2-3): EAGVTQFPSHSVIEKGQTVTLRCDPISGHDNLYWYRRVMGKEIKFLLHFVKESKQDESGMPNNRFLAERTGGTYSTLKVQPAELEDSGVYFCASSQVLAGSTDTQYFGPGTRLTVL.

The CDR3 region has the DNA TGTGCCAGCACTTCTAGACTGCGAGGATACGAGCAGTACTTC. Translated, it gives CASTSRLRGYEQYF. The chain couples TRBV7-2 to TRBJ2-7; D unresolved. The germline V and J ends were trimmed by 7 bases and 4 bases, with 17 bases remaining between them. The CDR3 contains 14 residues. Germline V gives CDR1 SGHTA, CDR2 FQGNSA.

The genes are TRBV19 and TRBJ1-5; D gene uncertain. Per germline, CDR1 LNHDA and CDR2 SQIVND (reference sequence). V gave up 3 bases and J gave up 3 bases, with 6 bases separating them. The length of the CDR3 is 13 residues. As DNA, the CDR3 is TGTGCCAGTAGTATCGGGATCAATCAGCCCCAGCATTTT. It codes for CASSIGINQPQHF. The variable domain in full, with the rest retrieved from reference TRBV19 and TRBJ1-5, is DGGITQSPKYLFRKEGQNVTLSCEQNLNHDAMYWYRQDPGQGLRLIYYSQIVNDFQKGDIAEGYSVSREKKESFPLTVTSAQKNPTAFYLCASSIGINQPQHFGDGTRLSIL.